In this sample, the clone carrying this T cell receptor (beta chain) turned up a few times. The antigen remains undetermined. With a J-beta primer mix and a sample-barcoded 5' primer, a second PCR ran about 7 to 12 cycles. TCRdb itself ran the 5' RACE reads through MiXCR, one entry per CDR3 protein. Of 600,000 to 1,000,000 distinct CDR3 sequences in the sample, roughly 60% were seen once. The entry originates in a study of blood T cells in healthy people across ages. Study at large: Template switching picked up about one barcoded beta molecule for each two T cells.

Study-wide results and caveats: Per million T cells, TCR beta diversity dropped about linearly as age rose.

This TCR was recovered from a man aged 25 to 40 in good health. Sequences were obtained from blood.

CDR3 DNA: TGCAGTGCTCAAGTGACCGGGGCCAACGTCCTGACTTTC. It encodes CSAQVTGANVLTF. The chain couples TRBV20-1 to TRBJ2-6, with D unresolved. V lost 5 bases to trimming and J lost 4 bases, with 9 bases between them. CDR1 is DFQATT and CDR2 is SNEGSKA in the germline V gene (reference sequence). The CDR3 is made up of 13 amino acids.